This TCR beta chain was sequenced in a study of T cell responses to AZD1222 COVID-19 vaccine. Study details: Second-dose intervals near 4 or 12 weeks were combined.

Study conclusions and caveats: Among the donors, most were white British and more were female, and clonal diversity was possibly underestimated. There were repertoire samples only from the period after the peak T cell response.

Germline V gene sequence: CDR1 MNHEY, CDR2 SVGAGI. This CDR3 is 12 amino acids long. V shed 7 bases and J shed 5 bases, with 9 bases lying between them. Produced via immunoSEQ multiplex PCR; TCRdb's table is partial and in-frame only. Of fewer than 200,000 clones listed, 90% to 95% are singletons. A note on this clone: What it binds is not known.

The chain links TRBV6-5 to TRBJ1-5, with D possibly TRBD1 on 5 matching bases. This specimen was peripheral blood, taken on day 0 of AZD1222 vaccination. The source of this sequence is an adult in good health. CDR3 loop: CASNWGDQPQHF. The CDR3 nucleotides are TGTGCCAGCAACTGGGGGGATCAGCCCCAGCATTTT.